The rows below give T cell receptor beta chains drawn from one sample of a study of T cell responses to AZD1222 COVID-19 vaccine. Method: immunoSEQ multiplex PCR; TCRdb's copy keeps in-frame clones and lacks some. The sample consists of 120,000 or so clones, over 85% of them appearing once. Sequencing used peripheral blood, obtained 28 days after the second AZD1222 dose. These receptors came from an adult who received the AZD1222 COVID-19 vaccine. CDR3s include the opening cysteine and the closing phenylalanine or tryptophan. The D gene is left open where the match is weak. Size values are once, few and many counts, or a class for expanded clones, and some rows have none.

J	V	D	size	DNA	CDR3
TRBJ2-7	TRBV11-2	.	.	TGTGCCAGCGCGGTGGCAGCAACCCCCCACGAGCAGTACTTC	CASAVAATPHEQYF
TRBJ1-3	TRBV29-1	.	.	TGCAGCGTTGAAGTATACTCTGGAAACACCATATATTTT	CSVEVYSGNTIYF
TRBJ2-2	TRBV7-2	TRBD2	once	TGTGCCAGCAGCTTTAGCGGGCCCACCGGGGAGCTGTTTTTT	CASSFSGPTGELFF
TRBJ2-7	TRBV3-1/TRBV3-2	TRBD1	.	TGTGCCAGCAGCCAAAGACAGGGGGCCTACGAGCAGTACTTC	CASSQRQGAYEQYF
TRBJ2-2	TRBV2	.	.	TGTGCCAGCAGTCGACCTGGGGCGAACACCGGGGAGCTGTTTTTT	CASSRPGANTGELFF
TRBJ1-5	TRBV29-1	.	.	TGCAGCGTTGGATGGGGCAATCAGCCCCAGCATTTT	CSVGWGNQPQHF
TRBJ2-7	TRBV10-3	TRBD1	few	TGTGCCATCAGAGAATCGGGACAGGGGGATGAGCAGTACTTC	CAIRESGQGDEQYF
TRBJ1-3	TRBV5-1	.	.	TGCGCCAGCAGCTTGGCTTCGGGGGTAAACACCATATATTTT	CASSLASGVNTIYF
TRBJ2-7	TRBV19	.	.	TGTGCCAGTAGGCCCCAGGCTAGCGACGAGCAGTACTTC	CASRPQASDEQYF
TRBJ2-5	TRBV15	.	.	TGTGCCACCAGCAGAGGATTACAGAGTAAACAAGAGACCCAGTACTTC	CATSRGLQSKQETQYF
TRBJ2-6	TRBV5-4	.	.	TGTGCCAGCAGCAAACCGACAGGCGCCAACTCTGGGGCCAACGTCCTGACTTTC	CASSKPTGANSGANVLTF
TRBJ2-7	TRBV29-1	TRBD2	.	TGCAGCGTTGCGGGGGGCTCCTACGAGCAGTACTTC	CSVAGGSYEQYF
TRBJ2-1	TRBV5-5	.	.	TGTGCCAGCAGCGCGGACCTTGATGAGCAGTTCTTC	CASSADLDEQFF
TRBJ1-2	TRBV28	.	.	TGTGCCAGCAGTTTAGACAGGAACTATGGCTACACCTTC	CASSLDRNYGYTF
TRBJ1-1	TRBV21-1	.	.	TGTGCCAGCAGCCCCATGACAGGGACCTTGAACACTGAAGCTTTCTTT	CASSPMTGTLNTEAFF
TRBJ1-1	TRBV2	TRBD1	.	TGTGCCAGCTCCACGGGACAGCTTAACACTGAAGCTTTCTTT	CASSTGQLNTEAFF
TRBJ2-3	TRBV5-1	.	once	TGCGCCAGCAGCACCGAGGGGGATCGTACGCAGTATTTT	CASSTEGDRTQYF
TRBJ2-7	TRBV5-6	.	.	TGTGCCAGCAGCTTGCGGTACGAGCAGTACTTC	CASSLRYEQYF
TRBJ2-1	TRBV5-4	TRBD2	.	TGTGCCAGCAGCTTAAGGGGTGGAGGGAGGGGTGAGCAGTTCTTC	CASSLRGGGRGEQFF
TRBJ1-1	TRBV6-5	.	.	TGTGCCAGCAGCCGGGGACTGCCTAACACTGAAGCTTTCTTT	CASSRGLPNTEAFF
TRBJ1-5	TRBV18	TRBD1	few	TGTGCCAGCTCACCTAGGGCAGGGCAAGGGGGCAAGCCCCAGCATTTT	CASSPRAGQGGKPQHF
TRBJ2-1	TRBV11-2	TRBD2	.	TGTGCCAGCAGCTTACAGCGGGGGAACTACAATGAGCAGTTCTTC	CASSLQRGNYNEQFF
TRBJ2-1	TRBV6-2/TRBV6-3	TRBD1	.	TGTGCCAGCAGCCGACAGGGGGCGCATGACAATGAGCAGTTCTTC	CASSRQGAHDNEQFF
TRBJ2-3	TRBV10-3	TRBD2	.	TGTGCCATCAGTGAAAGCCTAGCGGCAGATACGCAGTATTTT	CAISESLAADTQYF
TRBJ2-2	TRBV14	.	.	TGTGCCAGCAGCCAAGTAGGAGGGACGCACACCGGGGAGCTGTTTTTT	CASSQVGGTHTGELFF
TRBJ1-1	TRBV9	.	once	TGTGCCAGCAGCAGCGGGGCTTACACTGAAGCTTTCTTT	CASSSGAYTEAFF
TRBJ2-3	TRBV11-2	TRBD2	.	TGTGCCAGCAGCCCCGGCACCCGTCTGGCGGGGGACACAGATACGCAGTATTTT	CASSPGTRLAGDTDTQYF
TRBJ1-2	TRBV28	.	.	TGTGCCAGCAGTTTTTTGGGTGAGGGTGACTATGGCTACACCTTC	CASSFLGEGDYGYTF
TRBJ1-1	TRBV5-1	.	.	TGCGCCAGCAGCGAGGGACAACTGAACACTGAAGCTTTCTTT	CASSEGQLNTEAFF
TRBJ1-4	TRBV7-8	.	.	TGTGCCAGCAGCCTTACGGACAGTACTAATGAAAAACTGTTTTTT	CASSLTDSTNEKLFF
TRBJ1-5	TRBV3-1/TRBV3-2	TRBD1	.	TGTGCCAGCAGCCCGGACAGGGGCGGCAATCAGCCCCAGCATTTT	CASSPDRGGNQPQHF
TRBJ2-3	TRBV9	.	.	TGTGCCAGCAGCCCCGAAGGTCGTGGTACGCAGTATTTT	CASSPEGRGTQYF
TRBJ2-3	TRBV24-1	TRBD2	once	TGTGCCACCAGTGGCCCCGGCCTAGCGGGGGGGCACTACAGGGCTGGAGATACGCAGTATTTT	CATSGPGLAGGHYRAGDTQYF
TRBJ1-2	TRBV6-5	.	.	TGTGCCAGCAGTACTGGACCCTCGTCTGGCTACACCTTC	CASSTGPSSGYTF
TRBJ2-2	TRBV12-3/TRBV12-4	.	.	TGTGCCAGCAGTTTAAGTTTTGCCGGGGAGCTGTTTTTT	CASSLSFAGELFF
TRBJ2-5	TRBV5-1	.	.	TGCGCCAGCAGCTTGTCGGGGCCCACCCAGGGAGAGACCCAGTACTTC	CASSLSGPTQGETQYF
TRBJ2-5	TRBV5-4	TRBD2	.	TGTGCCAGCAGCTTGGGGAGTAGCGGGGGGCAAGAGACCCAGTACTTC	CASSLGSSGGQETQYF
TRBJ1-4	TRBV2	.	.	TGTGCCAGCGGCAGGTCCAGGGACCCAACTAATGAAAAACTGTTTTTT	CASGRSRDPTNEKLFF
TRBJ1-4	TRBV9	.	.	TGTGCCAGCAGCTCCCTGGCAACTAATGAAAAACTGTTTTTT	CASSSLATNEKLFF
TRBJ2-1	TRBV5-1	TRBD1	.	TGCGCCAGCACTACAGGGGGCGCCTACAATGAGCAGTTCTTC	CASTTGGAYNEQFF
TRBJ2-7	TRBV19	.	.	TGTGCCAGTAGCCCCGGCCCCGCGTCCTACGAGCAGTACTTC	CASSPGPASYEQYF
TRBJ1-4	TRBV28	TRBD1	.	TGTGCCAGCACCTCCCGACAGGGGGCTAATGAAAAACTGTTTTTT	CASTSRQGANEKLFF
TRBJ2-7	TRBV4-3	.	.	TGCGCCAGCAGCCGAGCACAGGGTTACGAGCAGTACTTC	CASSRAQGYEQYF
TRBJ2-7	TRBV10-3	TRBD2	few	TGTGCCATCAGCCGGATGGGTAGCGGGTCCCTCTACGAGCAGTACTTC	CAISRMGSGSLYEQYF
TRBJ1-3	TRBV12-3/TRBV12-4	.	.	TGTGCCAGCAGTTTAGGAGGAAACACCATATATTTT	CASSLGGNTIYF
TRBJ2-1	TRBV6-2/TRBV6-3	.	once	TGTGCCAGCAGTAACCGGGACCTAAGCTCCTACAATGAGCAGTTCTTC	CASSNRDLSSYNEQFF
TRBJ1-3	TRBV6-5	.	.	TGTGCCAGCAGTTACTTCCGTCCGTCTGGAAACACCATATATTTT	CASSYFRPSGNTIYF
TRBJ2-7	TRBV5-1	.	.	TGCGCCAGCAGCCTTACCCAACACTACGAGCAGTACTTC	CASSLTQHYEQYF
TRBJ1-5	TRBV29-1	.	.	TGCAGCGTTGGAGAGGACGTGTCCATGACCCAGCATTTT	CSVGEDVSMTQHF
TRBJ1-1	TRBV5-4	TRBD1	once	TGTGCCAGCAGCTTTGGGACAGGGGAAACTGAAGCTTTCTTT	CASSFGTGETEAFF
TRBJ1-2	TRBV5-4	.	.	TGTGCCAGCAACCCCCATGACATCTATGGCTACACCTTC	CASNPHDIYGYTF
TRBJ2-7	TRBV5-4	TRBD1	.	TGTGCCAGCAGTTATGACAGGGGGCCACACGAGCAGTACTTC	CASSYDRGPHEQYF
TRBJ1-1	TRBV12-3/TRBV12-4	TRBD1	.	TGTGCCAGCAGTTTCCGGCAGACAGGGGAAGCTTTCTTT	CASSFRQTGEAFF